One sample yielded the 12 T cell receptor beta chains listed below, sequenced in a study of Ad26.COV2.S vaccination and SARS-CoV-2 variants. Generated by immunoSEQ multiplex PCR, the TCRdb table keeps only in-frame clones and is missing some. The table lists about 420,000 clones, more than 75% of them singletons. Regarding treatment: 19 received Ad26.COV2.S at low or high dose, single or two shots; about 5 received placebo; per-sample allocation not given. The samples were gathered on day 63 after the first injection of vaccine or placebo. The input for sequencing was peripheral blood, taken in a trial of Ad26.COV2.S vaccine versus placebo. The receptor source for this set is a person between 18 and 59 years old who received the Ad26.COV2.S COVID-19 vaccine or a placebo.

The CDR3 is CASSQGTGFRETQYF. The CDR3 coding sequence is TGTGCCAGCAGCCAGGGGACAGGGTTTCGGGAGACCCAGTACTTC. The rearrangement joins TRBV14 to TRBJ2-5; TRBD1 aligns across 9 bases. The CDR3 runs to 15 residues. Germline CDR1 SGHDN, CDR2 FVKESK. The V gene end was trimmed by 3 bases and the J gene end by 5 bases; junction bases not matched to a gene: 7.

V is TRBV28 and J is TRBJ1-2, with D possibly matching TRBD1 (5 bases). V dropped 1 base and J dropped 4 bases, with 16 bases sitting between them. Looked up from germline, CDR1 is MDHEN and CDR2 is SYDVKM. This CDR3 is 16 amino acids long. CDR3 sequence reads: CASSLSQTVQSYGYTF. Written as DNA, the CDR3 is TGTGCCAGCAGTTTATCCCAGACAGTCCAGTCCTATGGCTACACCTTC.

The chain links TRBV29-1 to TRBJ2-3; D assignment may be TRBD1 or TRBD2 (5 bases each). Trimming cost V 4 bases and J 4 bases, with 30 bases left between them. CDR1 is SQVTM, CDR2 ANQGSEA, per germline. The CDR3 sequence is 19 residues long. The CDR3 nucleotides are TGCAGCGTTGTCCCCGCTCCGGGACCCCGAAGAAGAAGAGCAGATACGCAGTATTTT. It translates to CSVVPAPGPRRRRADTQYF.

The chain is built from TRBV24-1 and TRBJ2-5, with D unclear. Germline V gene sequence: CDR1 KGHDR, CDR2 SFDVKD. CDR3 size: 13 residues. The V and J ends lost 5 bases and 5 bases respectively, with 11 bases between them. Here the CDR3 DNA reads TGTGCCACCAGTGGTGGGTCTAGGGAGACCCAGTACTTC. Amino acids: CATSGGSRETQYF.

This chain connects TRBV5-1 to TRBJ2-3, with 7 bases aligning to TRBD1. Germline values: CDR1 SGHRS, CDR2 YFSETQ. CDR3 length: 16 residues. V lost 3 bases to trimming and J lost 2 bases; unmatched junction nucleotides: 9. CDR3 sequence reads: CASSSATGVPTDTQYF. CDR3 nucleotide sequence: TGCGCCAGCAGCTCCGCCACAGGGGTACCCACAGATACGCAGTATTTT. Filled out from reference TRBV5-1 and TRBJ2-3, the complete variable domain reads KAGVTQTPRYLIKTRGQQVTLSCSPISGHRSVSWYQQTPGQGLQFLFEYFSETQRNKGNFPGRFSGRQFSNSRSEMNVSTLELGDSALYLCASSSATGVPTDTQYFGPGTRLTVL.

The chain recombines TRBV6-6 with TRBJ1-4; 11 nucleotides align to TRBD1. V was clipped by 7 bases and J by 7 bases; unmatched bases: 5. The CDR3 consists of 14 residues. The V gene's germline CDR1 is MNHNY and CDR2 SVGAGI (reference sequence). This CDR3 is CASTRDRGVEKLFF. The CDR3 region has the DNA TGTGCCAGCACCCGGGACAGGGGGGTTGAAAAACTGTTTTTT.

This chain links TRBV4-2 with TRBJ2-5; 7 bases agree with TRBD2. Germline CDR1 and CDR2: LGHNA and YNFKEQ. The CDR3 totals 15 residues. Trimming at V came to 0 bases and at J to 4 bases, leaving 5 bases not matched to a gene. The CDR3 DNA sequence: TGTGCCAGCAGCCAAGAGAGACTAGCTGGAGAGACCCAGTACTTC. The encoded protein is CASSQERLAGETQYF.

This clone appeared a single time. The rearrangement links TRBV7-8 to TRBJ2-7; D is perhaps TRBD1 (6 bases). V was trimmed by 8 bases and J by 5 bases, leaving 13 bases between them. Germline V gene sequence: CDR1 SGHVS, CDR2 FQNEAQ. The CDR3 loop spans 12 amino acids. For the CDR3, the DNA is TGTGCCAGCGAGACAGGTAATCACGAGCAGTACTTC. This translates into CASETGNHEQYF.

The V call is TRBV28, the J call TRBJ1-2, with D perhaps matching TRBD1 (5 bases). Trimming removed 4 bases at V and 3 bases at J, with 18 bases between. The CDR3 spans 16 residues. Germline V gives CDR1 MDHEN, CDR2 SYDVKM. CDR3 bases: TGTGCCAGCAGTTCTATACAGGCCTCTACCCACTATGGCTACACCTTC. Protein product: CASSSIQASTHYGYTF.

As concerns this clone: At one end the junction does not follow the germline gene, possibly because of a read error. The gene calls are TRBV5-1 and TRBJ2-2; perhaps TRBD1 as D (6 bases). Germline V lookup: CDR1 SGHRS, CDR2 YFSETQ. The CDR3 extends over 14 amino acids. The CDR3 protein is CASSLDRISGELFF. DNA for the CDR3: TGCGCCAGCAGTTTGGACAGAATCTCCGGGGAGCTGTTTTTT.

A few counts support this clone. The J gene is TRBJ2-7, the V gene TRBV7-9, with D perhaps matching TRBD1 (6 bases). Trimming shortened V by 2 bases and J by 0 bases, and 14 bases separated the two germline ends. The CDR3 runs to 16 residues. CDR1 is SEHNR, CDR2 FQNEAQ, per germline (reference sequence). As DNA, the CDR3 is TGTGCCAGCAGCTTATCAGGGGCCTTAACCTCCTACGAGCAGTACTTC. It translates to CASSLSGALTSYEQYF.

The V and J genes are TRBV6-2 or TRBV6-3 and TRBJ2-7, with a possible D match to TRBD1 (5 bases). The CDR3 runs to 16 residues. Germline V gene lookup returns CDR1 MNHEY and CDR2 SVGEGT. Trimming cost V 2 bases and J 2 bases, with 16 bases left between them. For the CDR3, the DNA is TGTGCCAGCAGTTACACGACAGTCCCCATCACCTACGAGCAGTACTTC. Translation gives CASSYTTVPITYEQYF.